These T cell receptor beta chains were read from a single sample in a study of CD8+ T cells in alopecia areata. This table comes from immunoSEQ multiplex PCR, and its TCRdb copy is limited to in-frame clones, with some not included. This table has under 250,000 clones, just over 65% appearing once. The sequences come from CD4+ T cells sorted from blood, collected at week 44, from a patient treated with tofacitinib. The receptor source for this set is a human donor with alopecia areata. The CDR3 runs from the conserved cysteine through the conserved F or W. Clone sizes are given selectively: once, few, many, or a class where the clone is expanded.

v_call: TRBV27; cdr3_length: 13; clone_size: -; cdr3_aa: CASSLQGKSPLHF
v_call: TRBV23-1; cdr3_length: 15; clone_size: -; cdr3_aa: CASSQYLGMNTEAFF
v_call: TRBV30; cdr3_length: 13; clone_size: once; cdr3_aa: CAWTMGQNYGYTF
v_call: TRBV30; cdr3_length: 14; clone_size: few; cdr3_aa: CAWGTLGETGELFF
v_call: TRBV5-1; cdr3_length: 15; clone_size: -; cdr3_aa: CASSPPVDRTYEQYF
v_call: TRBV5-1; cdr3_length: 13; clone_size: -; cdr3_aa: CASSSGIQETQYF
v_call: TRBV29-1; cdr3_length: 11; clone_size: -; cdr3_aa: CSLLRVDTQYF
v_call: TRBV27; cdr3_length: 14; clone_size: -; cdr3_aa: CASSPGLAGGELFF
v_call: TRBV10-3; cdr3_length: 14; clone_size: -; cdr3_aa: CAIGQAATNEKLFF
v_call: TRBV29-1; cdr3_length: 13; clone_size: -; cdr3_aa: CSVAVDREYGYTF
v_call: TRBV29-1; cdr3_length: 14; clone_size: few; cdr3_aa: CSVAIGTEKETQYF
v_call: TRBV11-2; cdr3_length: 12; clone_size: -; cdr3_aa: CASSSGYTEAFF
v_call: TRBV10-3; cdr3_length: 15; clone_size: -; cdr3_aa: CAIGGTSGGAYEQYF
v_call: TRBV10-3; cdr3_length: 16; clone_size: -; cdr3_aa: CAIRGDSSSGANVLTF
v_call: TRBV30; cdr3_length: 13; clone_size: -; cdr3_aa: CAWRFQGLDTQYF
v_call: TRBV11-2; cdr3_length: 15; clone_size: -; cdr3_aa: CASSPPGTGNSPLHF
v_call: TRBV2; cdr3_length: 13; clone_size: -; cdr3_aa: CASSEGELDIQYF
v_call: TRBV4-1; cdr3_length: 14; clone_size: -; cdr3_aa: CASSQEYPGLEAFF
v_call: TRBV6-5; cdr3_length: 14; clone_size: -; cdr3_aa: CASSYSKVNTEAFF
v_call: TRBV29-1; cdr3_length: 12; clone_size: -; cdr3_aa: CSVHEVTDTQYF
v_call: TRBV14; cdr3_length: 13; clone_size: -; cdr3_aa: CASSFSRAGEQYF
v_call: TRBV6-6; cdr3_length: 15; clone_size: -; cdr3_aa: CASSFGTGVVGELFF
v_call: TRBV29-1; cdr3_length: 11; clone_size: few; cdr3_aa: CSVEEGSEQFF
v_call: TRBV29-1; cdr3_length: 9; clone_size: -; cdr3_aa: CSVSNEQFF
v_call: TRBV2; cdr3_length: 14; clone_size: -; cdr3_aa: CASSEESPAYEQYF
v_call: TRBV27; cdr3_length: 13; clone_size: -; cdr3_aa: CASSFPPYYEQYF
v_call: TRBV18; cdr3_length: 16; clone_size: -; cdr3_aa: CASSPSGQGAEGTQYF
v_call: TRBV4-1; cdr3_length: 15; clone_size: once; cdr3_aa: CASSPIAETTDTQYF
v_call: TRBV6-6; cdr3_length: 15; clone_size: -; cdr3_aa: CASSYRDRGAYEQYF
v_call: TRBV30; cdr3_length: 15; clone_size: -; cdr3_aa: CAWSAGTGPQETQYF
v_call: TRBV29-1; cdr3_length: 13; clone_size: few; cdr3_aa: CSVLAGGQDTQYF
v_call: TRBV27; cdr3_length: 13; clone_size: -; cdr3_aa: CATARKLTYEQYF
v_call: TRBV5-1; cdr3_length: 14; clone_size: -; cdr3_aa: CASSRGLSPEGYTF
v_call: TRBV11-1; cdr3_length: 16; clone_size: -; cdr3_aa: CASSLARTSGGAVKFF
v_call: TRBV23-1; cdr3_length: 15; clone_size: -; cdr3_aa: CASRPVRHSGNTIYF
v_call: TRBV11-2; cdr3_length: 13; clone_size: -; cdr3_aa: CASRTGGLNEQFF
v_call: TRBV19; cdr3_length: 14; clone_size: few; cdr3_aa: CASSSGTYHTEAFF
v_call: TRBV27; cdr3_length: 16; clone_size: -; cdr3_aa: CASSTTGMSSNQPQHF
v_call: TRBV14; cdr3_length: 13; clone_size: -; cdr3_aa: CASSQQSNEKLFF
v_call: TRBV29-1; cdr3_length: 13; clone_size: few; cdr3_aa: CSVAQGQYNEQFF
v_call: TRBV7-8; cdr3_length: 14; clone_size: -; cdr3_aa: CASSLSGHNYGYTF
v_call: TRBV9; cdr3_length: 14; clone_size: -; cdr3_aa: CASSPKTDRETQYF
v_call: TRBV5-1; cdr3_length: 12; clone_size: -; cdr3_aa: CASSPDDNEQFF
v_call: TRBV4-1; cdr3_length: 16; clone_size: -; cdr3_aa: CASSQDPLAGANVLTF
v_call: TRBV14; cdr3_length: 13; clone_size: few; cdr3_aa: CASSLGGPYEQYF
v_call: TRBV14; cdr3_length: 12; clone_size: -; cdr3_aa: CASSLQGFEQYF
v_call: TRBV25-1; cdr3_length: 13; clone_size: few; cdr3_aa: CASSDQGWGGYTF
v_call: TRBV5-1; cdr3_length: 14; clone_size: few; cdr3_aa: CASSLLVNKETQYF
v_call: TRBV27; cdr3_length: 15; clone_size: -; cdr3_aa: CASSTGPRGAYEQYF
v_call: TRBV4-3; cdr3_length: 13; clone_size: -; cdr3_aa: CASSQGGPYEQYF
v_call: TRBV7-9; cdr3_length: 11; clone_size: -; cdr3_aa: CASSPMGGAFF
v_call: TRBV4-3; cdr3_length: 18; clone_size: -; cdr3_aa: CASSQEAGTGLVFVGYTF
v_call: TRBV5-4; cdr3_length: 14; clone_size: once; cdr3_aa: CASSRRQGQETQYF